The entry that follows covers one T cell receptor beta chain sequence. Its antigen is unknown. This record belongs to a study of memory CD4+ T cells and cytomegalovirus serostatus. Study-level information: Donors were healthy Belgian adults, about ten CMV seropositive and under 30 seronegative. General study findings and limits: CMV serostatus prediction reached median AUC approximately 0.95, or 0.91 with US-trained model.

Germline values: CDR1 SNHLY, CDR2 FYNNEI. The junction had 9 bases not matched to a gene; V was cut back by 7 bases and J by 6 bases. The CDR3 is made up of 14 amino acids. Single viable CD3+CD4+CD8-CD45RO+ cells were sorted as the memory CD4+ T cells. Serostatus was set by detecting CMV pp150, pp28, p38, p52 IgG. In the source study's methods: After removing out-of-frame reads, 2 million to 2.5 million distinct TCRbeta sequences remained. TCRdb's copy holds only in-frame clones and misses some; the assay was immunoSEQ multiplex PCR. The DNA was the basis for D and trimming; V, J and clone size are from that table. The sample comprises about 50,000 clones, under 85% of which are singletons, and around 0.61% rests with the top ten.

The source is an adult in good health and CMV-seronegative. The sequencing input was memory CD4+ T cells from blood. The chain uses TRBV2 and TRBJ2-7; 10 bases are shared with TRBD1. CDR3 nucleotide sequence: TGTGCCAGCATCGAAGACAGGGGGCGGATCGAGCAGTACTTC. Its translation is CASIEDRGRIEQYF.